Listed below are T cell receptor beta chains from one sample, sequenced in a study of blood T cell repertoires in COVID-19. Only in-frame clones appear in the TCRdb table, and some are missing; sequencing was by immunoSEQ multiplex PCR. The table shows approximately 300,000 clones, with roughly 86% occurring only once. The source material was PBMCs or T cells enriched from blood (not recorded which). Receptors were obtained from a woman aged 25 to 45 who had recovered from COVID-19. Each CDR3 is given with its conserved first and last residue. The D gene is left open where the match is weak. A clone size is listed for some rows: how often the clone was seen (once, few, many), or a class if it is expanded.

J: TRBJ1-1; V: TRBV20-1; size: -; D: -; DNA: TGCAGCCCAGGGAACACTGAAGCTTTCTTT; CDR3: CSPGNTEAFF
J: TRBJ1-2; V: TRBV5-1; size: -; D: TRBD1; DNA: TGCGCCAGCAGCTCGACAGGGGTTTATTATGGCTACACCTTC; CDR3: CASSSTGVYYGYTF
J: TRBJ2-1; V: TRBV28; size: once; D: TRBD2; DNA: TGTGCCAGCAGTTTATTACTAGCGGGGGGGACCTGGGGTGAGCAGTTCTTC; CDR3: CASSLLLAGGTWGEQFF
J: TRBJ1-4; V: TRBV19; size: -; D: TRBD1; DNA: TGTGCCAGTTTCGGGACAGGGGATTCCGAACATCGCAATGAAAAACTGTTTTTT; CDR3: CASFGTGDSEHRNEKLFF
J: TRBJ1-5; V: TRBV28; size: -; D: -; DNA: TGTGCCAGCAGTTTGGGGGGGCAGCCCCAGCATTTT; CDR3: CASSLGGQPQHF
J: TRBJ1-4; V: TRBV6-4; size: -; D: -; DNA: TGTGCCAGCAGTGCCACAGCAACTAATGAAAAACTGTTTTTT; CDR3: CASSATATNEKLFF
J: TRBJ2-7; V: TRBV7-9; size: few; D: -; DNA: TGTGCCAGCAGCTTAGACGATTGGAGCTACGAGCAGTACTTC; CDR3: CASSLDDWSYEQYF
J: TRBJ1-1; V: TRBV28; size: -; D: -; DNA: TGTGCCAGCAGATTGACCCTAGAGAACACTGAAGCTTTCTTT; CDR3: CASRLTLENTEAFF
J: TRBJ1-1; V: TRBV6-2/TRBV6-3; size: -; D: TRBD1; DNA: TGTGCCAGCAGCCCGGGACAGGGAAGAATCAGGATGAACACTGAAGCTTTCTTT; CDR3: CASSPGQGRIRMNTEAFF
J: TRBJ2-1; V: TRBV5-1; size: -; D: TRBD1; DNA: TGCGCCAGCAGCACACAACAGGGGGCTGAGCAGTTCTTC; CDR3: CASSTQQGAEQFF
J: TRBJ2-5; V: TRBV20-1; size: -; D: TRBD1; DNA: TGCAGTGCTAGTGTCCGGACAGGGGGCGAGACCCAGTACTTC; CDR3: CSASVRTGGETQYF
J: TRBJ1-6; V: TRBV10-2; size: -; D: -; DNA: TGCGCCAGCAGTGACAGGCTTCCTAATTCACCCCTCCACTTT; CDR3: CASSDRLPNSPLHF
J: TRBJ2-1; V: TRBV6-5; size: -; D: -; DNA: TGTGCCAGCAGTTCTGACAGCAGCTCCTACAATGAGCAGTTCTTC; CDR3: CASSSDSSSYNEQFF
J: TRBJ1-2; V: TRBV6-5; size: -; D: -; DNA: TGTGCCAGCGGGCGACAAGGGGGGGGATACGGCTACACCTTC; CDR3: CASGRQGGGYGYTF
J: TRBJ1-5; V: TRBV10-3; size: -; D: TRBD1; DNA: TGTGCCATCAGTGAGTCTGAAGGGGGCCAGGGACAGCCCCAGCATTTT; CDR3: CAISESEGGQGQPQHF
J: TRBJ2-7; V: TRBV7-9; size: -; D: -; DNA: TGTGCCAGCACACCCCAGGGGCTTGGGACCTACGAGCAGTACTTC; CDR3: CASTPQGLGTYEQYF
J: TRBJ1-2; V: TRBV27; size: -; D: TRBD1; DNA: TGTGCCAGCAGTTTAACAGGGGAGTGGGGCTACACCTTC; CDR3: CASSLTGEWGYTF
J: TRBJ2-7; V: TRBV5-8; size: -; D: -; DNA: TGTGCCAGCAGCCGAATACAGGGATCCGACGAGCAGTACTTC; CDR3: CASSRIQGSDEQYF
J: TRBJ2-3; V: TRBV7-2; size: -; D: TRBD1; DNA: TGTGCCAGCAGCTTGGGACAGGCCTTCACAGATACGCAGTATTTT; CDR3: CASSLGQAFTDTQYF
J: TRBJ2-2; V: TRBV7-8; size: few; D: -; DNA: TGTGCCAGCAGCAACGAACTCTTCACCGGGGAGCTGTTTTTT; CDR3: CASSNELFTGELFF
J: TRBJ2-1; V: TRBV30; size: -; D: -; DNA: TGTGCCTGGAGCCGATTGGGGGGATTCAATGAGCAGTTCTTC; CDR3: CAWSRLGGFNEQFF
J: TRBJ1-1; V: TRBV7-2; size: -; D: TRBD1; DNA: TGTGCCAGCAGCTCACGACAGGGGTCCGCTGAAGCTTTCTTT; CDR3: CASSSRQGSAEAFF
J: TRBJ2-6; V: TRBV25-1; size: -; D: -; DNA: TGTGCCAGCAGTGAATCGACTTTATCTGGGGCCAACGTCCTGACTTTC; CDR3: CASSESTLSGANVLTF